One sample yielded the 26 T cell receptor beta chains listed below, sequenced in a study of CD8+ T cells in alopecia areata. Extracted RNA was reverse transcribed into cDNA, the sequencing template. Data came from immunoSEQ multiplex PCR; TCRdb stores just in-frame clones and leaves some out. The data show roughly 150,000 clones, roughly 50% seen once. Sequences were obtained from CD4+ T cells sorted from blood. Every receptor here comes from a human donor in good health.

The chain links TRBV15 to TRBJ1-1; D is undetermined. V was cut by 2 bases and J by 2 bases, with 9 bases left in between. Germline V gene lookup returns CDR1 LNHNV and CDR2 YYDKDF (reference sequence). The CDR3 consists of 14 residues. The CDR3 sequence: CATSRFGFNTEAFF. The CDR3 region has the DNA TGTGCCACCAGCAGATTCGGCTTCAACACTGAAGCTTTCTTT.

In its sample, this clone was seen once. The chain carries TRBV7-6 and TRBJ2-5, with TRBD2 matching 8 bases. The CDR3 runs 14 residues. Germline V gene lookup returns CDR1 SGHVS and CDR2 FNYEAQ. V dropped 5 bases and J dropped 4; count of bases not matched to a gene: 6. DNA for the CDR3: TGTGCCAGCAGCCTTAGCGGGATGGTAGAGACCCAGTACTTC. Translation: CASSLSGMVETQYF.

V is TRBV29-1 and J is TRBJ2-7, with 8 bases identical to TRBD2. Trimming at V came to 0 bases and at J to 9 bases, leaving 16 bases not matched to a gene. The CDR3 is 16 residues long. The germline V gene encodes CDR1 SQVTM and CDR2 ANQGSEA. The CDR3 sequence is CSVEDRGGLGLRRQYF. For the CDR3, the DNA is TGCAGCGTTGAAGATCGGGGGGGACTAGGGCTGAGGCGGCAGTACTTC.

CDR3 sequence (DNA): TGTGCCAGCTGCGGGGGGCGGAAGAACACTGAAGCTTTCTTT. Protein product: CASCGGRKNTEAFF. The chain recombines TRBV6-5 with TRBJ1-1; D is perhaps TRBD1 (6 bases). V was pared by 8 bases and J by 1 base, with 14 bases between. The CDR3 covers 14 residues. The germline V gene has CDR1 MNHEY and CDR2 SVGAGI.

The gene calls are TRBV30 and TRBJ2-7; D is undetermined. The CDR3 consists of 12 residues. Germline values: CDR1 GTSNPN, CDR2 SVGIG (reference sequence). V shed 2 bases and J shed 3 bases, with 8 bases lying between them. DNA for the CDR3: TGTGCCTGGAGTTATAACGGCTACGAGCAGTACTTC. Protein product: CAWSYNGYEQYF.

This clone was observed a few times. Written as DNA, the CDR3 is TGCAGCACCGGCTCGGGGCCAGATACGCAGTATTTT. Its translation is CSTGSGPDTQYF. This chain uses TRBV29-1 with TRBJ2-3, with D perhaps matching TRBD1 or TRBD2 (5 bases each). V was clipped by 8 bases and J by 4 bases, with 13 bases between them. This CDR3 comprises 12 residues. The germline V gene encodes CDR1 SQVTM and CDR2 ANQGSEA.

The J gene is TRBJ2-1, the V gene TRBV9; TRBD2 matches at 7 bases. V lost 3 bases, J lost 5 bases, and 17 bases stayed unmatched. The germline V gene has CDR1 SGDLS and CDR2 YYNGEE. CDR3 length: 18 residues. The CDR3 sequence: CASSAILLAGVPHNEQFF. The CDR3 coding sequence is TGTGCCAGCAGCGCCATCCTTCTTGCGGGAGTCCCCCACAATGAGCAGTTCTTC.

The genes are TRBV7-9 and TRBJ2-3; the D gene is possibly TRBD1 (5 bases). V was shortened by 4 bases and J by 3 bases, with 8 bases between the two germline ends. The V gene's germline CDR1 is SEHNR and CDR2 FQNEAQ (reference sequence). This CDR3 region has 13 residues. The CDR3 spells CASSSPGTDTQYF. The CDR3 DNA follows: TGTGCCAGCAGCTCTCCAGGGACAGATACGCAGTATTTT.

The V and J genes are TRBV5-1 and TRBJ1-3, with D uncertain. Trimming took 3 bases from V and 0 from J, leaving 7 bases between them. Germline CDR1 SGHRS, CDR2 YFSETQ. This CDR3 spans 14 amino acids. The CDR3 protein is CASSSSLSGNTIYF. The CDR3 DNA reads TGCGCCAGCAGCTCCTCTCTCTCTGGAAACACCATATATTTT. Based on the CDR3 plus reference TRBV5-1 and TRBJ1-3, the full variable domain is KAGVTQTPRYLIKTRGQQVTLSCSPISGHRSVSWYQQTPGQGLQFLFEYFSETQRNKGNFPGRFSGRQFSNSRSEMNVSTLELGDSALYLCASSSSLSGNTIYFGEGSWLTVV.

This chain connects TRBV28 to TRBJ2-1; D may match TRBD1 or TRBD2 (5 bases each). CDR3 length: 16 residues. Germline loops: CDR1 MDHEN, CDR2 SYDVKM. Between the trimmed V and J ends, which lost 3 bases and 6 bases, there was a span of 18 bases. CDR3 region: CASSFPRRGDFNEQFF. CDR3 bases: TGTGCCAGCAGTTTTCCTAGACGAGGGGATTTCAATGAGCAGTTCTTC.

This chain connects TRBV5-6 to TRBJ1-2; 7 bases are a match to TRBD1. The CDR3 is 14 residues long. CDR1 and CDR2 (germline): SGHDT, YYEEEE. The trim removed 2 bases at V and 3 bases at J, leaving 4 bases unmatched. The CDR3 nucleotides read TGTGCCAGCAGCTTACAGGGGCGGGACTATGGCTACACCTTC. Its translation: CASSLQGRDYGYTF.

In its sample, this clone was seen a few times. The chain recombines TRBV27 with TRBJ2-7; 16 bases map to TRBD2. The CDR3 contains 14 residues. Germline trimming cut 4 bases from V and 11 bases from J; bases unmatched to any gene: 5. Germline V gene sequence: CDR1 MNHEY, CDR2 SMNVEV (reference sequence). The CDR3 coding sequence is TGTGCCAGCAGTTCCTCCGGGACTAGCGGGAGGGAGTACTTC. Protein: CASSSSGTSGREYF.

This clone came up a few times. V and J are TRBV2 and TRBJ1-1; D unclear. The CDR3 runs to 13 residues. CDR1 is SNHLY and CDR2 is FYNNEI in the germline V gene. The ends were cut back, 6 bases at V and 1 base at J, with 9 bases in the middle. The CDR3 loop reads CASSTQWNTEAFF. The CDR3 DNA reads as TGTGCCAGCAGCACCCAGTGGAACACTGAAGCTTTCTTT. The variable domain in full, completed from reference TRBV2 and TRBJ1-1, reads EPEVTQTPSHQVTQMGQEVILRCVPISNHLYFYWYRQILGQKVEFLVSFYNNEISEKSEIFDDQFSVERPDGSNFTLKIRSTKLEDSAMYFCASSTQWNTEAFFGQGTRLTVV.

The V and J genes are TRBV4-1 and TRBJ2-4; possible D gene TRBD1, 5 bases. Germline CDR1 is MGHRA and CDR2 is YSYEKL. The CDR3 length is 14 residues. The V end lost 2 bases, the J end lost 4 bases, and 9 bases lay between the germline ends. CDR3 region: CASSQLGPKNIQYF. The CDR3 DNA is TGCGCCAGCAGCCAATTGGGGCCTAAAAACATTCAGTACTTC.

This clone was counted only a few times. This chain joins TRBV2 and TRBJ2-4, with no clear D. This CDR3 contains 13 residues. From germline, CDR1 is SNHLY and CDR2 FYNNEI. V was shortened by 7 bases and J by 0 bases, with 7 bases between the two germline ends. The CDR3 protein is CASMRPAKNIQYF. In DNA form, the CDR3 reads TGTGCCAGCATGCGACCAGCCAAAAACATTCAGTACTTC.

This chain connects TRBV5-1 to TRBJ2-3; D not certain. Germline V gene data show CDR1 as SGHRS and CDR2 as YFSETQ. The CDR3 sequence is 13 residues long. V dropped 1 base and J dropped 2 bases, with 5 bases sitting between them. This CDR3 is CASSLFTTDTQYF. As DNA, the CDR3 is TGCGCCAGCAGCTTGTTCACCACAGATACGCAGTATTTT.

This clone occurred a few times. The chain employs TRBV28 and TRBJ2-5; D unclear. The V gene's germline CDR1 is MDHEN and CDR2 SYDVKM. V shed 7 bases and J shed 2 bases, with 8 bases lying between them. The length of the CDR3 is 12 residues. CDR3 sequence (DNA): TGTGCCAGCATGGGGATTCAAGAGACCCAGTACTTC. Encoded protein: CASMGIQETQYF.

This clone has only one observation. The rearrangement joins TRBV5-6 to TRBJ2-7, with TRBD1 matching over 8 bases. The germline CDR1 and CDR2 sequences are SGHDT and YYEEEE. V gave up 1 base and J gave up 7 bases; unmatched junction bases: 10. CDR3 size: 15 residues. CDR3 loop: CASSLFGQGKLEQYF. The DNA of the CDR3 is TGTGCCAGCAGCTTGTTCGGACAGGGAAAACTAGAGCAGTACTTC. The full variable domain, with the rest looked up from reference TRBV5-6 and TRBJ2-7, is DAGVTQSPTHLIKTRGQQVTLRCSPKSGHDTVSWYQQALGQGPQFIFQYYEEEERQRGNFPDRFSGHQFPNYSSELNVNALLLGDSALYLCASSLFGQGKLEQYFGPGTRLTVT.

The chain links TRBV28 to TRBJ2-1; TRBD2 matches 9 bases. V gave up 6 bases and J gave up 2 bases; unmatched junction bases: 11. This CDR3 is built from 17 residues. Germline CDR1 is MDHEN and CDR2 is SYDVKM. CDR3 bases: TGTGCCAGCAGCTTAATGAACCTAGCGGGGCCCTACAATGAGCAGTTCTTC. Its translation is CASSLMNLAGPYNEQFF.

This clone was detected only a few times. The chain couples TRBV29-1 to TRBJ2-2; the D gene is possibly TRBD2 (6 bases). Trimming removed 7 bases from V and 9 bases from J, with 9 bases in between. The CDR3 consists of 10 residues. Germline loops: CDR1 SQVTM, CDR2 ANQGSEA. CDR3 coding DNA: TGCAGCGGGGGGGAGAGGGAGCTGTTTTTT. It yields the protein CSGGERELFF.

This clone was observed a handful of times. The chain combines TRBV4-2 with TRBJ2-2; the match to TRBD1 covers 7 bases. The germline V gene has CDR1 LGHNA and CDR2 YNFKEQ. This CDR3 is built from 14 residues. J lost 7 bases, V lost 1 base, and 3 bases had no gene match. CDR3 in amino acids: CASSQGQGNGELFF. CDR3 in DNA: TGTGCCAGCAGCCAAGGACAGGGTAACGGGGAGCTGTTTTTT.

This clone was seen more than once but under ten times. CDR3 loop: CAITAGGEFHEQYF. DNA of the CDR3: TGTGCCATCACAGCTGGGGGAGAATTCCACGAGCAGTACTTC. The chain is built from TRBV10-3 and TRBJ2-7; TRBD1 or TRBD2 may be the D gene (5 bases each). The V and J ends lost 7 bases and 5 bases respectively, with 18 bases between them. Germline-derived CDR1 and CDR2 are ENHRY and SYGVKD. There are 14 residues in the CDR3.

The chain employs TRBV30 and TRBJ2-5; D might be TRBD2 (6 bases). Germline-derived CDR1 and CDR2 are GTSNPN and SVGIG (reference sequence). The CDR3 spans 14 residues. Trimming pared 0 bases from V and 5 bases from J, leaving 13 bases between. The CDR3 coding sequence is TGTGCCTGGAGTGTAGGTAGCGGTGGTGAGACCCAGTACTTC. Translated: CAWSVGSGGETQYF.

This clone turned up a few times. V and J are TRBV29-1 and TRBJ2-1; 8 positions match TRBD2. Germline V gene data show CDR1 as SQVTM and CDR2 as ANQGSEA. The CDR3 spans 17 residues. Germline trimming cut 4 bases from V and 1 base from J; bases unmatched to any gene: 12. The CDR3 nucleotides read TGCAGCGTTGCCAAATCCAGCGGGAGCCCTTCCTACAATGAGCAGTTCTTC. Residues: CSVAKSSGSPSYNEQFF.

The V call is TRBV9, the J call TRBJ2-1; 7 nucleotides agree with TRBD1. The CDR3 has 14 residues. The V gene's germline CDR1 is SGDLS and CDR2 YYNGEE. The V segment lost 3 bases and the J segment 5 bases; nucleotides outside the gene matches: 5. The chain's CDR3 is CASSEVGGHNEQFF. CDR3 DNA: TGTGCCAGCAGCGAAGTAGGGGGCCACAATGAGCAGTTCTTC. The full variable domain, completed using reference TRBV9 and TRBJ2-1, is DSGVTQTPKHLITATGQRVTLRCSPRSGDLSVYWYQQSLDQGLQFLIQYYNGEERAKGNILERFSAQQFPDLHSELNLSSLELGDSALYFCASSEVGGHNEQFFGPGTRLTVL.

The rearrangement links TRBV30 to TRBJ1-1, with D possibly being TRBD1 (5 bases). Germline V gene sequence: CDR1 GTSNPN, CDR2 SVGIG (reference sequence). V shed 2 bases and J shed 1 base, with 11 bases lying between them. The CDR3 has 14 amino acids. This chain's CDR3 is CAWSWSDRNTEAFF. In nucleotides, the CDR3 is TGTGCCTGGAGTTGGAGTGACAGGAACACTGAAGCTTTCTTT.